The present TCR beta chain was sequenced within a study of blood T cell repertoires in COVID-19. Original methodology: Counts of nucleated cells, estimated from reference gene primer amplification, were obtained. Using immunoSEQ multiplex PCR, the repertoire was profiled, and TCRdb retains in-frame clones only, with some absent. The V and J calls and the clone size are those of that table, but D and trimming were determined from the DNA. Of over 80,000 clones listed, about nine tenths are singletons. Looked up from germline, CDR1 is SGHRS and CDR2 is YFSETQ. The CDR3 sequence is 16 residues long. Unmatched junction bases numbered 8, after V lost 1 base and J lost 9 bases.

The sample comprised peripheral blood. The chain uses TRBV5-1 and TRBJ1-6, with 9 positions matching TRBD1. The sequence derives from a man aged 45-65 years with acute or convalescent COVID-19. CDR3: CASSLTDRGEGSPLHF. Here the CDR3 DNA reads TGCGCCAGCAGCTTGACCGACAGGGGGGAAGGTTCACCCCTCCACTTT.